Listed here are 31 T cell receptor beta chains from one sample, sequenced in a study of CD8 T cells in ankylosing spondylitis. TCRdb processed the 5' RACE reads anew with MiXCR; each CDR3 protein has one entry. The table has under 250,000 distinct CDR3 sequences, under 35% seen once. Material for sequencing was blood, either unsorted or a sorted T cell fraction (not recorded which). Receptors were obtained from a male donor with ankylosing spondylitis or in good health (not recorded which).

The CDR3 reads CASSVVGGGFHEQYF. The DNA for the CDR3 is TGTGCCAGCAGCGTAGTGGGGGGGGGCTTCCACGAGCAGTACTTC. The rearrangement links TRBV9 to TRBJ2-7; tentatively, D is TRBD2 (7 bases). The CDR3 sequence is 15 residues long. Trimming removed 0 bases from V and 5 bases from J, with 15 bases in between. Germline CDR1 and CDR2: SGDLS and YYNGEE.

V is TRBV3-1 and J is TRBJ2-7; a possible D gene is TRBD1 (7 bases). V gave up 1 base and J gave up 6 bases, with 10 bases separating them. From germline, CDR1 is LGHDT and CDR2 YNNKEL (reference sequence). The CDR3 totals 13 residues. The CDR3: CASSQGQGGEQYF. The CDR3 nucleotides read TGTGCCAGCAGCCAAGGACAGGGAGGCGAGCAGTACTTC.

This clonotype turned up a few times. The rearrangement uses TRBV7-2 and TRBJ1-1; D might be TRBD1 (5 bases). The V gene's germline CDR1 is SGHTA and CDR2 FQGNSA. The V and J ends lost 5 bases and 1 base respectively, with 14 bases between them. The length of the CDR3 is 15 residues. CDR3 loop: CASSLTRTGNTEAFF. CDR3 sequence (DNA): TGTGCCAGCAGCCTTACTCGAACAGGGAACACTGAAGCTTTCTTT.

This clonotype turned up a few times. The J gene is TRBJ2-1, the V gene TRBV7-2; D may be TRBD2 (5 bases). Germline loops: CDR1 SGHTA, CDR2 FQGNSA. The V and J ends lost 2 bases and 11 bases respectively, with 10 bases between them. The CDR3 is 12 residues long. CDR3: CASSLRAGKQFF. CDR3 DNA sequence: TGTGCCAGCAGCTTAAGGGCCGGGAAGCAGTTCTTC.

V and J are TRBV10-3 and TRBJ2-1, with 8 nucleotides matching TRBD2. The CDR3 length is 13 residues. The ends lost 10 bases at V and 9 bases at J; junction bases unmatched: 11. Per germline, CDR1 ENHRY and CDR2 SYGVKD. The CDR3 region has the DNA TGTGCCAACTCGGGACTAGTGAGGGGTGAGCAGTTCTTC. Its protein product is CANSGLVRGEQFF.

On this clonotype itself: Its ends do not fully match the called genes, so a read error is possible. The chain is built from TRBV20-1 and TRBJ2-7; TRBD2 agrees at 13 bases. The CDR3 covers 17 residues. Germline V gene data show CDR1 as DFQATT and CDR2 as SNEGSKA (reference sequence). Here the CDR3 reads CCAPGGTSGDLENEQYF. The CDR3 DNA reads TGCTGTGCCCCCGGAGGGACTAGCGGGGACCTTGAGAACGAGCAGTACTTC.

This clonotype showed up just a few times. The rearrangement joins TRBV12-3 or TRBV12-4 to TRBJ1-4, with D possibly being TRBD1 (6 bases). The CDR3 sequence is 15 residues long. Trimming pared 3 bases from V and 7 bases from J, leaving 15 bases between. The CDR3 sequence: CASSFFQGIPEKLFF. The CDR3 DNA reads TGTGCCAGCAGTTTCTTCCAGGGGATCCCTGAAAAACTGTTTTTT.

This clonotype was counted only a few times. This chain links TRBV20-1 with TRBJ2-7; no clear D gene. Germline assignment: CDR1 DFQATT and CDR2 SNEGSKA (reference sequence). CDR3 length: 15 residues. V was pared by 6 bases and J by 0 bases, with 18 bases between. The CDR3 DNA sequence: TGCAGTGCCAACCCACAGCGAGTAAGCTCCTACGAGCAGTACTTC. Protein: CSANPQRVSSYEQYF.

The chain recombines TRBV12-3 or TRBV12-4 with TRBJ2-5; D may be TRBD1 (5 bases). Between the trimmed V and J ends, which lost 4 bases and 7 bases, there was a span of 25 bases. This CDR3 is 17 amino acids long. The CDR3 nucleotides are TGTGCCAGCAGTTGGGGAATTGAGCAGGGTGGTGTGAGGACCCAGTACTTC. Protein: CASSWGIEQGGVRTQYF.

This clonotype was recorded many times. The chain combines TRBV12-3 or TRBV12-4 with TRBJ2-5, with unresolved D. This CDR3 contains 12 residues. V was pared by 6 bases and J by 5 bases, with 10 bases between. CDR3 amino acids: CASRIGGETQYF. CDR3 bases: TGTGCCAGCAGGATCGGCGGCGAGACCCAGTACTTC.

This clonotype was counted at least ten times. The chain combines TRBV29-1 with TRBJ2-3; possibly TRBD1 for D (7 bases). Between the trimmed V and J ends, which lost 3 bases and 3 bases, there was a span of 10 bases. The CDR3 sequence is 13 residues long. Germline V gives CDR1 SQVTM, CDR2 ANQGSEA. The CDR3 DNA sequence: TGCAGCGTTGACAGGGGGGCTACAGATACGCAGTATTTT. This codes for CSVDRGATDTQYF.

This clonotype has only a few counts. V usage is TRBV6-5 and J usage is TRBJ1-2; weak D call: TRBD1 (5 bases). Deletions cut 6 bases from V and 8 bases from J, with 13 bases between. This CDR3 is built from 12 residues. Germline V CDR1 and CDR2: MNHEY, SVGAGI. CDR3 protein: CASRTGGVGYTF. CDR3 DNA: TGTGCCAGCAGAACCGGAGGGGTAGGCTACACCTTC.

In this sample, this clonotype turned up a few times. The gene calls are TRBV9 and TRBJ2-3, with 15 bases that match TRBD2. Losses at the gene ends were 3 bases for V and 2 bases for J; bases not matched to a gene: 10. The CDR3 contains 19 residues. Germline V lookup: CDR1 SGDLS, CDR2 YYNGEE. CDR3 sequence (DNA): TGTGCCAGCAGCGCGGCCGGACTAGCGGGGGGGGCACACACAGATACGCAGTATTTT. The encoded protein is CASSAAGLAGGAHTDTQYF.

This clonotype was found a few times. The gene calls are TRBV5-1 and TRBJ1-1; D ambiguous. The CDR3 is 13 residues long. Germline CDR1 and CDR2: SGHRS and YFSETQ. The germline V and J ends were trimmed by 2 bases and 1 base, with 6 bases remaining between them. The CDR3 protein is CASSFEPNTEAFF. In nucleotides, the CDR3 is TGCGCCAGCAGCTTCGAGCCGAACACTGAAGCTTTCTTT.

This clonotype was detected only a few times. Written as DNA, the CDR3 is TGTGCCAGCAGTGAAAGGACAGATCCTAACTATGGCTACACCTTC. It translates to CASSERTDPNYGYTF. J is TRBJ1-2 and V is TRBV25-1, with D tentatively TRBD1 (6 bases). The CDR3 extends over 15 amino acids. V was shortened by 2 bases and J by 0 bases, with 10 bases between the two germline ends. Germline CDR1 MGHDK, CDR2 SYGVNS.

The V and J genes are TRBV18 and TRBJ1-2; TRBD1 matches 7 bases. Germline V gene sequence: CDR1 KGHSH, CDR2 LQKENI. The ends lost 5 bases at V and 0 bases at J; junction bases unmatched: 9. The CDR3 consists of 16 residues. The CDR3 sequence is CASSTTGQAANYGYTF. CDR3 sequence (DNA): TGTGCCAGCTCAACTACAGGACAGGCAGCTAACTATGGCTACACCTTC.

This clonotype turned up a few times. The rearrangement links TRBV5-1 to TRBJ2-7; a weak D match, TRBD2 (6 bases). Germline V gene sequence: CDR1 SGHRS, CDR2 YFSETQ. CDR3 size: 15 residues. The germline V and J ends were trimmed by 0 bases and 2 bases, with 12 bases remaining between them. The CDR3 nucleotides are TGCGCCAGCAGCTTGGACGCGGACTACCCCTACGAGCAGTACTTC. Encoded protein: CASSLDADYPYEQYF.

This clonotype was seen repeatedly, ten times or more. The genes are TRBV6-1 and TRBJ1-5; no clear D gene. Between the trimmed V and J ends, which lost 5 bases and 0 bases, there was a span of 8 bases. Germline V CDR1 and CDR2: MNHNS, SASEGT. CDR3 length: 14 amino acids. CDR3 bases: TGTGCCAGCAGTCATACAGATAGCAATCAGCCCCAGCATTTT. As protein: CASSHTDSNQPQHF.

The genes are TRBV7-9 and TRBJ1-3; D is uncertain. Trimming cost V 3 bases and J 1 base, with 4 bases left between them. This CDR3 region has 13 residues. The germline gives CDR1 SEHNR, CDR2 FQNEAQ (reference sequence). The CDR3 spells CASSFFSGNTIYF. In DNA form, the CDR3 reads TGTGCCAGCAGCTTTTTTTCTGGAAACACCATATATTTT.

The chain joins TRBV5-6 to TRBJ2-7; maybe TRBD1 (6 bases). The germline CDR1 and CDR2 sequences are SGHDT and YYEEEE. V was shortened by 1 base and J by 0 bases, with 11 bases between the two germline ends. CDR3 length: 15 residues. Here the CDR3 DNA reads TGTGCCAGCAGCTTGCAGTACAGGGACTCCTACGAGCAGTACTTC. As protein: CASSLQYRDSYEQYF.

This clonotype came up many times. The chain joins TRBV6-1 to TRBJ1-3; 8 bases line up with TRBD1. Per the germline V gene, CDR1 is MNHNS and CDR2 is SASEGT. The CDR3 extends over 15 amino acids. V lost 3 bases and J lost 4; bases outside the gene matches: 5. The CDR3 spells CASSDWTGSGNTIYF. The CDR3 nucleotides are TGTGCCAGCAGTGATTGGACAGGGAGCGGAAACACCATATATTTT.

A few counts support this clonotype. The CDR3 spells CASSFTGSMTGELFF. Here the CDR3 DNA reads TGTGCCAGCAGTTTTACAGGAAGTATGACCGGGGAGCTGTTTTTT. V and J are TRBV27 and TRBJ2-2; D may be TRBD1 (5 bases). V lost 3 bases to trimming and J lost 5 bases, with 13 bases between them. Per the germline V gene, CDR1 is MNHEY and CDR2 is SMNVEV (reference sequence). This CDR3 spans 15 amino acids.

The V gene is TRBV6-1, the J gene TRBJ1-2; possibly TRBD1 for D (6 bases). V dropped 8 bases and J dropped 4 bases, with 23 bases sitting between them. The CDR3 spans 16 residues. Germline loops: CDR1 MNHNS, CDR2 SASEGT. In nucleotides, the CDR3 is TGTGCCAGCGCGAAATACGACCCAGGGGCGGGCTATGGCTACACCTTC. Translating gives CASAKYDPGAGYGYTF.

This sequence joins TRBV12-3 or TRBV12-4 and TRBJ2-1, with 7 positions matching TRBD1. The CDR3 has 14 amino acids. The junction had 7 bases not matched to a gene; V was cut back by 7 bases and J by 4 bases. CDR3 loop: CASTPDRLYNEQFF. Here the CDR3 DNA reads TGTGCCAGCACCCCGGACAGGCTGTACAATGAGCAGTTCTTC.

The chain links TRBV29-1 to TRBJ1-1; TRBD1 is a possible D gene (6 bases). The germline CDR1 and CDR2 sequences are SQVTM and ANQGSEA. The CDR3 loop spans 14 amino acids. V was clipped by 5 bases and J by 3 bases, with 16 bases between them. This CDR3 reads CSVIEYRADTEAFF. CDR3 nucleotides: TGCAGCGTTATAGAATACAGGGCGGACACTGAAGCTTTCTTT.

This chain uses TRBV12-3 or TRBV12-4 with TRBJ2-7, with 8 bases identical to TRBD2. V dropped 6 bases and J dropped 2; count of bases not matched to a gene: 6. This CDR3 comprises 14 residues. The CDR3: CASSSTSATYEQYF. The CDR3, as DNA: TGTGCCAGCAGCTCGACTAGCGCTACCTACGAGCAGTACTTC.

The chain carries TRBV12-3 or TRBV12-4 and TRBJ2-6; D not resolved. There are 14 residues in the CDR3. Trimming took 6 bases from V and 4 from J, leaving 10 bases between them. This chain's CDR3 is CASRYAPGANVLTF. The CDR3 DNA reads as TGTGCCAGCAGATATGCTCCCGGGGCCAACGTCCTGACTTTC.

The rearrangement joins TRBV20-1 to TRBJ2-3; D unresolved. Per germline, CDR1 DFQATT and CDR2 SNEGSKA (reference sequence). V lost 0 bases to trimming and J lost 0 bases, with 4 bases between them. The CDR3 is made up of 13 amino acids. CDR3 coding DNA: TGCAGTGCTAGAGATCTAAGCACAGATACGCAGTATTTT. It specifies CSARDLSTDTQYF.

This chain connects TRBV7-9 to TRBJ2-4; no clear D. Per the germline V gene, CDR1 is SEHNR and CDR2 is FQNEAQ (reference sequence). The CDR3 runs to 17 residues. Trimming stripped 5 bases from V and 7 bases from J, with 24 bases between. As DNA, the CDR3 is TGTGCCAGCAGCCCCCTTAGGGCGCCCAGAGAGTATAACATTCAGTACTTC. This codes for CASSPLRAPREYNIQYF.

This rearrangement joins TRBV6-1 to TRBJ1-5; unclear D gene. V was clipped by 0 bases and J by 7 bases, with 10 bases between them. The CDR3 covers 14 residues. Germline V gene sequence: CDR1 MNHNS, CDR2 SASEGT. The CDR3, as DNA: TGTGCCAGCAGTGAAGCTAGAAGAGAACAGCCCCAGCATTTT. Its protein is CASSEARREQPQHF.

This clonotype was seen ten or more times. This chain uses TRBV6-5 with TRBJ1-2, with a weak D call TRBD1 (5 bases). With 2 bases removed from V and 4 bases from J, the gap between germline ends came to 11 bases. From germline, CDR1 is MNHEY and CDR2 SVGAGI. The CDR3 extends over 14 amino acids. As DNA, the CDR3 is TGTGCCAGCAGTTACCGGGGCGCGGGCTATGGCTACACCTTC. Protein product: CASSYRGAGYGYTF.